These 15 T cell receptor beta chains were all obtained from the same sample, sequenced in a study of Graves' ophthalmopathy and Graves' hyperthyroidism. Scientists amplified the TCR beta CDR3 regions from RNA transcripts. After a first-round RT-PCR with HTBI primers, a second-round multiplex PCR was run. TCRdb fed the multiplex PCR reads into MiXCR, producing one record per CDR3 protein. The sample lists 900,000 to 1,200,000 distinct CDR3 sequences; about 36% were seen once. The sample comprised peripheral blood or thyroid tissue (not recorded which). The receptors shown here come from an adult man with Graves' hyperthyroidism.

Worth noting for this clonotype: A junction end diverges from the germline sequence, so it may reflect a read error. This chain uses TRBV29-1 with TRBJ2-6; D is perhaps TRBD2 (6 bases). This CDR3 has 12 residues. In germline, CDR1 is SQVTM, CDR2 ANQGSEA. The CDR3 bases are TGCAGCGTTGAGCCGGGGGACAACGTCCTGACTTTC. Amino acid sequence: CSVEPGDNVLTF.

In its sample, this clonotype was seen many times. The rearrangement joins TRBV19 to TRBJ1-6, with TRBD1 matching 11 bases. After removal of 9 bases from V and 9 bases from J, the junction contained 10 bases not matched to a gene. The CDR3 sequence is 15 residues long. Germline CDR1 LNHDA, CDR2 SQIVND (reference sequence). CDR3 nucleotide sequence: TGTGCCAGCGTCTCGGGACAGGGGGTGTCTTCACCCCTCCACTTT. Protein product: CASVSGQGVSSPLHF.

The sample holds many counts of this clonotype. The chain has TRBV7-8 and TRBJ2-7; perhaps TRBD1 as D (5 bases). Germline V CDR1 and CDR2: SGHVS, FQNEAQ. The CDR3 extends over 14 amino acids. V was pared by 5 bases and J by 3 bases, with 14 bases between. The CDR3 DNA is TGTGCCAGCAGCCGGCAGGGCCCTTACTACGAGCAGTACTTC. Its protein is CASSRQGPYYEQYF.

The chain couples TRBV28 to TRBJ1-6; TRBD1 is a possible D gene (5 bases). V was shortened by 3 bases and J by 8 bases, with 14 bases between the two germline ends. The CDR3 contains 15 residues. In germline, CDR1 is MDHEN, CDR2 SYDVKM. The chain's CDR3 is CASSLARVGDSPLHF. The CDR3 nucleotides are TGTGCCAGCAGTTTGGCCAGGGTCGGGGATTCACCCCTCCACTTT.

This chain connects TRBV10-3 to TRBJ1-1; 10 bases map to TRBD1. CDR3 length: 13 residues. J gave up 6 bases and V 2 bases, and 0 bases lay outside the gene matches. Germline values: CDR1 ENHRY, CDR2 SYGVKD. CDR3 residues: CAISEGQGAEAFF. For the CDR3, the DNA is TGTGCCATCAGTGAGGGACAGGGGGCTGAAGCTTTCTTT.

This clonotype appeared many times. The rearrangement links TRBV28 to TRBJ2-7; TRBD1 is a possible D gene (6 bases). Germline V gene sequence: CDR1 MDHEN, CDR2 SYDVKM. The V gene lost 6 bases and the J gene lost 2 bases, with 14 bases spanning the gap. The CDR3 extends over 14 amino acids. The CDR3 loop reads CASSDGTRTYEQYF. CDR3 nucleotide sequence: TGTGCCAGCAGCGACGGGACACGAACCTACGAGCAGTACTTC.

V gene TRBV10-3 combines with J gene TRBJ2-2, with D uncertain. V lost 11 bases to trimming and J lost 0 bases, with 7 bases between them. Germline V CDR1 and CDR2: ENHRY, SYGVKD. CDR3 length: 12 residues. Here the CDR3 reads CAPQTNTGELFF. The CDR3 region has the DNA TGTGCCCCCCAAACGAACACCGGGGAGCTGTTTTTT.

CDR3 sequence reads: CSASEGGNSGANVLTF. The CDR3 region has the DNA TGCAGTGCTAGTGAGGGGGGAAACTCTGGGGCCAACGTCCTGACTTTC. The genes are TRBV20-1 and TRBJ2-6; the D gene could be TRBD1 or TRBD2 (6 bases each). Germline values: CDR1 DFQATT, CDR2 SNEGSKA (reference sequence). CDR3 length equals 16 residues. V gave up 3 bases and J gave up 0 bases, with 12 bases separating them.

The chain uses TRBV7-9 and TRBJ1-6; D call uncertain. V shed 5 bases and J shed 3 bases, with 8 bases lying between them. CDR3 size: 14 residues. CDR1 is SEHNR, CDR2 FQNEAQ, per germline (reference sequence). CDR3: CASSQRDYNSPLHF. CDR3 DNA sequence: TGTGCCAGCAGCCAACGGGACTATAATTCACCCCTCCACTTT.

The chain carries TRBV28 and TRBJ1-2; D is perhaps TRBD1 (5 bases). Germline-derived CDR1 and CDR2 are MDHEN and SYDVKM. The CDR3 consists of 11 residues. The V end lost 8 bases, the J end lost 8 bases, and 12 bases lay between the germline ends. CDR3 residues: CASDSNGGYTF. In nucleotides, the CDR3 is TGTGCCAGCGACAGTAACGGAGGCTACACCTTC.

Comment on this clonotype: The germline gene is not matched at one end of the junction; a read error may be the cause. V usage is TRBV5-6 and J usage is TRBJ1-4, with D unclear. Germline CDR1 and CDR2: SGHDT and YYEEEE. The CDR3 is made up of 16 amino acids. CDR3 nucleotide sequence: TGTGCCAGCAGCTTGGAATCCGGAGGACGGCACGAAAAACCGTTTTTT. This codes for CASSLESGGRHEKPFF.

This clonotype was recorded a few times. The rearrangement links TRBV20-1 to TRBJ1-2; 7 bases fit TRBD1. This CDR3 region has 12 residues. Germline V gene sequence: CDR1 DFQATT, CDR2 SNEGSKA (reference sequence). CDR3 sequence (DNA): TGCAGCGTTGAAGGGGACAGATATGGCTACACCTTC. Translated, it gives CSVEGDRYGYTF.

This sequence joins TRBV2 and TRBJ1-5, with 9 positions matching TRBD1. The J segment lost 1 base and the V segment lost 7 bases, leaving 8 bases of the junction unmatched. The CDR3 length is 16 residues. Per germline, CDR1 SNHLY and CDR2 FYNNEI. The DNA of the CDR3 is TGTGCCAGCACGGGGCAGGGGACAGGGAGCAATCAGCCCCAGCATTTT. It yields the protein CASTGQGTGSNQPQHF.

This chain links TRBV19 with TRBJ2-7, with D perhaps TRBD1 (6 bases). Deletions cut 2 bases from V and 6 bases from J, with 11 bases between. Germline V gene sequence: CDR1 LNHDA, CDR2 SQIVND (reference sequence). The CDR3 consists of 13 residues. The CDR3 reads CASSINRAGEQYF. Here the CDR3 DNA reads TGTGCCAGTAGTATAAACAGGGCGGGCGAGCAGTACTTC. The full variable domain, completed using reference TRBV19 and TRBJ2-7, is DGGITQSPKYLFRKEGQNVTLSCEQNLNHDAMYWYRQDPGQGLRLIYYSQIVNDFQKGDIAEGYSVSREKKESFPLTVTSAQKNPTAFYLCASSINRAGEQYFGPGTRLTVT.

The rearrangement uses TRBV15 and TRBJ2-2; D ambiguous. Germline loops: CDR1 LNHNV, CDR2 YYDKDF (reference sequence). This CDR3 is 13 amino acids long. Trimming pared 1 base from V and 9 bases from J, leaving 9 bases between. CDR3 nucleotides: TGTGCCACCAGCAGAGCCCGGAATAGGGAGCTGTTTTTT. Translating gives CATSRARNRELFF.